The rows below give T cell receptor beta chains drawn from one sample of a study of T cells in Graves' hyperthyroidism and ophthalmopathy. TCRdb re-called the multiplex PCR reads with MiXCR, one entry per CDR3 protein. The sample carries 350,000 to 450,000 distinct CDR3 sequences, roughly an eighth recorded once. Sequenced material: blood. Receptors originate from a man in his forties or fifties with Graves' ophthalmopathy. Both conserved end residues are part of each CDR3. A D gene is named only where the DNA matches it firmly. A clone size is listed for some rows: how often the clone was seen (once, few, many), or a class if it is expanded.

abundance,v_gene,j_gene,d_gene,CDR3nt,CDR3aa
many,TRBV29-1,TRBJ2-2,TRBD2,TGCAGCGTTGTTTGGCGGGAGGGCGCCGGGGAGCTGTTTTTT,CSVVWREGAGELFF
many,TRBV7-2,TRBJ2-3,TRBD2,TGTGCCAGCAGCTTAGAACACGGGAGGCTCACAGATACGCAGTATTTT,CASSLEHGRLTDTQYF
-,TRBV12-5,TRBJ2-1,TRBD2,TGTGCTAGTGGTTTGAATCGACGTCCGCGGGGGGACAATGAGCAGTTCTTC,CASGLNRRPRGDNEQFF
-,TRBV19,TRBJ2-7,-,TGTGCCAGTAGAAGACAGTCCTTCTCCTACGAGCAGTACTTC,CASRRQSFSYEQYF
-,TRBV10-3,TRBJ2-1,-,TGTGCCATCAGTGACCTAGCGTCTAGCTCCTACAATGAGCAGTTCTTC,CAISDLASSSYNEQFF
few,TRBV24-1,TRBJ2-1,-,TGTGCCACCAGTGTGGGTAGCAATGAGCAGTTCTTC,CATSVGSNEQFF
many,TRBV7-3,TRBJ1-1,-,TGTGCCAGCAGCCGAACCAGAAACACTGAAGCTTTCTTT,CASSRTRNTEAFF
many,TRBV12-3/TRBV12-4,TRBJ2-1,-,TGTGCCAGCACTCTCCGGGGGCCGACTTTATACAATGAGCAGTTCTTC,CASTLRGPTLYNEQFF
-,TRBV7-9,TRBJ1-5,-,TGTGCCAGCAGTGAAGATCTGAGGGAGAGCCAGCCCCAGCATTTT,CASSEDLRESQPQHF
-,TRBV4-1,TRBJ1-5,-,TGCGCCAGCAGCCAAAAGTTGGGGGGGGGCGTAAGCAATCAGCCCCAGCATTTT,CASSQKLGGGVSNQPQHF
many,TRBV12-3/TRBV12-4,TRBJ1-1,TRBD1,TGTGCCAGCAGTTCCACGACAGGGGGCTCGGACACTGAAGCTTTCTTT,CASSSTTGGSDTEAFF
many,TRBV12-3/TRBV12-4,TRBJ2-7,TRBD2,TGTGCCAGCAGACTAGGCGGGGGTACCTACGAGCAGTACTTC,CASRLGGGTYEQYF
many,TRBV2,TRBJ2-2,TRBD2,TGTGCCAGCATCCCTAGCGGGAGGGCCGCCGGGGAGCTGTTTTTT,CASIPSGRAAGELFF
-,TRBV19,TRBJ2-1,TRBD2,TGTGCCAGTAAGGAAGCGGGAGTGGCGTTTGAGCAGTTCTTC,CASKEAGVAFEQFF
many,TRBV6-1,TRBJ1-1,-,TGTGCCAGCAGTGAAGCGGGGGCAATGAACACTGAAGCTTTCTTT,CASSEAGAMNTEAFF
many,TRBV9,TRBJ2-4,-,TGTGCCAGCAGCGGACCAACAGGGCCGAACATTCAGTACTTC,CASSGPTGPNIQYF
many,TRBV7-9,TRBJ2-3,-,TGTGCCAGCAGCTGGAGCCCAGGGGGCACAGATACGCAGTATTTT,CASSWSPGGTDTQYF
few,TRBV7-8,TRBJ1-2,-,TGTGCCAGCAGCTTAACGTTTCGGGGAAGCGGCTACACCTTC,CASSLTFRGSGYTF
many,TRBV19,TRBJ1-1,-,TGTGCCAGTAGTATCACAACCATGAACACTGAAGCTTTCTTT,CASSITTMNTEAFF
many,TRBV10-3,TRBJ2-3,TRBD2,TGTGCCATCACTAGCGGGACCACAGATACGCAGTATTTT,CAITSGTTDTQYF
few,TRBV19,TRBJ1-1,TRBD1,TGTGCCAGCATCTACAACAACAGGGGCGCAAGCGGGCCTTTCTTT,CASIYNNRGASGPFF
few,TRBV7-8,TRBJ1-2,TRBD1,TGTGCCAGCAGCCCAGGGGGGCGAGGCTACACCTTC,CASSPGGRGYTF
few,TRBV2,TRBJ1-5,TRBD1,TGTGCCAGCAGGTTAACAGGGGGGAGCAATCAGCCCCAGCATTTT,CASRLTGGSNQPQHF
-,TRBV29-1,TRBJ2-5,-,TGCAGCGTTGAGGATAGTCACGGAGGCCAGGAGACCCAGTACTTC,CSVEDSHGGQETQYF
-,TRBV9,TRBJ2-3,-,TGTGCCAGCAGCTCACGACGATCAGGAGATACGCAGTATTTT,CASSSRRSGDTQYF
-,TRBV7-4,TRBJ1-2,TRBD1,TGTGCCAGCAGCTTGAGGGACAGGGATTCCCGCTGTTATGGCTACACCTTC,CASSLRDRDSRCYGYTF
-,TRBV12-3/TRBV12-4,TRBJ2-1,TRBD2,TGTGCCAGCAGTTTTTGGGAGGGCCGAGACAATGAGCAGTTCTTC,CASSFWEGRDNEQFF
many,TRBV13,TRBJ2-7,-,TGTGCCAGCAGCTTCGGCTCAATTCGGGACGGAAGATACGAGCAGTACTTC,CASSFGSIRDGRYEQYF
few,TRBV7-2,TRBJ2-1,-,TGTGCCAGCAGCTTAGAGACGGTTAGTGAGCAGTTCTTC,CASSLETVSEQFF
many,TRBV28,TRBJ2-7,-,TGTGCCAGCAGCCCCAACCCCCGCAGAGGCCTTGGATACGAGCAGTACTTC,CASSPNPRRGLGYEQYF
few,TRBV7-9,TRBJ2-2,-,TGTGCCAGCATTCCCGAAACCCAAGTCGCCGGGGAGCTGTTTTTT,CASIPETQVAGELFF
few,TRBV4-1,TRBJ2-3,TRBD2,TGCGCCAGCAGCCAAGCGCCAGCGGGAAGCACAGATACGCAGTATTTT,CASSQAPAGSTDTQYF